This TCR beta chain was captured by sequencing in a study of T-cell memory formation after mild COVID-19. General study results and limits: Pre-infection memory showed some responding clones, and this suggested that cross-reactive memory joined. Those CD4+ clones that contracted were mainly in CM and EM (CD8+ ones in EMRA). Clones from the second wave (peaking day 37) had unconfirmed SARS-CoV-2 specificity.

TCRdb re-called the 5' RACE reads through MiXCR, storing one row per CDR3 protein. The sample lists about 350,000 distinct CDR3 sequences; roughly 20% were seen once. Trimming left V 6 bases short and J 6 bases short, with 17 bases between. CDR1 DFQATT and CDR2 SNEGSKA come from the germline V gene (reference sequence). The CDR3 runs 14 residues. This clonotype was seen more than once but under ten times. Its antigen remains unknown. The TCR comes from a man aged 18 to 30 who had mild COVID-19 (a few samples of this study predate the infection). Cell type and time point are not known. This rearrangement joins TRBV20-1 to TRBJ2-2; either TRBD1 or TRBD2 may fit D (5 bases each). Material: PBMCs or a T cell subset sorted from them (not recorded which). The CDR3 loop reads CSAPVGARAGELFF. CDR3 nucleotide sequence: TGCAGTGCCCCCGTCGGGGCACGCGCCGGGGAGCTGTTTTTT.